This entry features one TCR beta chain sequence. The antigen remains unidentified. This record belongs to a study of T cell responses to AZD1222 COVID-19 vaccine. Study-wide context: Pooled samples include second doses given at about 4 or 12 weeks. General study results and limits: White British ancestry dominated among donors, who included more females, and clonal diversity was possibly underestimated. With two AZD1222 doses given, Spike-specific TCR breadth and depth both rose.

Profiled with immunoSEQ multiplex PCR; TCRdb holds only in-frame clones, not every one. Here the sample spans about 110,000 clones, more than 80% being singletons. Looked up from germline, CDR1 is SGHTA and CDR2 is FQGTGA. The V and J ends lost 3 bases and 3 bases, in that order; junction bases with no gene match: 2. This CDR3 is built from 14 residues. Sequenced here: peripheral blood, sampled on day 0 of AZD1222 vaccination. This receptor was identified in an adult in good health. The chain is built from TRBV7-3 and TRBJ2-1; TRBD1 aligns across 7 bases. CDR3 loop: CASSFRDSYNEQFF. CDR3 bases: TGTGCCAGCAGCTTCCGGGACAGCTACAATGAGCAGTTCTTC.